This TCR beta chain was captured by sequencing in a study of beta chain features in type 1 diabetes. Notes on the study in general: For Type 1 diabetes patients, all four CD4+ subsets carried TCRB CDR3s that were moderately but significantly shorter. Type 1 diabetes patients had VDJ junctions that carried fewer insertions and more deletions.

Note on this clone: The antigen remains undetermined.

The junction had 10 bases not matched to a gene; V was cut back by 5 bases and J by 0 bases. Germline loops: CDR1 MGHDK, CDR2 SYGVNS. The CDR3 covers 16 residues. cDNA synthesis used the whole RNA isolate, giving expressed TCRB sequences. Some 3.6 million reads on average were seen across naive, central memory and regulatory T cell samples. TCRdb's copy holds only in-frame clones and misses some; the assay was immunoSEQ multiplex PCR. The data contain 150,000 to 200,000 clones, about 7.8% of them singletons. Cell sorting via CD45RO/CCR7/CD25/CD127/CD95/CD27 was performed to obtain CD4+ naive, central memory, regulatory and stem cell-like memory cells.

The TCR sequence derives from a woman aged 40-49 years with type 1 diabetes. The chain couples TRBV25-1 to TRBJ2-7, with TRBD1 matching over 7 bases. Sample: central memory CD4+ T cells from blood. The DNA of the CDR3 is TGTGCCAGCAGTCCTGGGGGACAGCTCGGCTCCTACGAGCAGTACTTC. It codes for CASSPGGQLGSYEQYF.